This TCR beta chain was identified during a study of blood T cells in healthy people across ages. Study-level information: The capture of about one barcoded beta molecule per two T cells was achieved by template switching.

J lost 9 bases, V lost 5 bases, and 15 bases had no gene match. This CDR3 is built from 16 residues. Germline V gene sequence: CDR1 DFQATT, CDR2 SNEGSKA (reference sequence). The sample holds a few counts of this clonotype. Sample-barcoded 5' priming and a J-beta primer mix drove a second PCR of about 6 to 12 cycles. A single record per CDR3 protein comes from TCRdb applying MiXCR to the 5' RACE reads. The repertoire holds 1.8 million or so distinct CDR3 sequences, with roughly two fifths as singletons. The sample consisted of blood. The TCR comes from a human donor in good health. This chain uses TRBV20-1 with TRBJ2-1, with 11 bases lining up with TRBD2. CDR3 sequence: CSAAPLTSGVLSEQFF. The CDR3 coding sequence is TGCAGTGCTGCCCCCTTGACTAGCGGGGTTCTGAGTGAGCAGTTCTTC.